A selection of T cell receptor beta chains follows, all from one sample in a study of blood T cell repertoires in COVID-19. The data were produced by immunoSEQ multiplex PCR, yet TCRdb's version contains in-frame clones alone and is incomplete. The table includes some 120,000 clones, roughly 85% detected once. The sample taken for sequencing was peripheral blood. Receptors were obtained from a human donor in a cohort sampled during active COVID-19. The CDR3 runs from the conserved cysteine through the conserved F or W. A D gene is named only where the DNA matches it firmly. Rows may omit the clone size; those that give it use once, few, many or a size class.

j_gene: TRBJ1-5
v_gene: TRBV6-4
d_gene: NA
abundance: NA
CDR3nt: TGTGCCAGCAGTGACTCGATGAGGGCCCATCAGCCCCAGCATTTT
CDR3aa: CASSDSMRAHQPQHF

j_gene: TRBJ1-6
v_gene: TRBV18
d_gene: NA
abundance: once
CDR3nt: TGTGCCAGCTCGTCTGCGGTCGATTCACCCCTCCACTTT
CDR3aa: CASSSAVDSPLHF

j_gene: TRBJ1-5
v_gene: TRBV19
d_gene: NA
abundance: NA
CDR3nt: TGTGCCAGTAACCGGGACAACAATCAGCCCCAGCATTTT
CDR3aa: CASNRDNNQPQHF

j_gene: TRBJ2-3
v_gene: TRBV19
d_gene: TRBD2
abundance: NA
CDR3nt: TGTGCCAGTAGTTCCTGGGGACTAGCGGGGGGAGATACGCAGTATTTT
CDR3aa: CASSSWGLAGGDTQYF

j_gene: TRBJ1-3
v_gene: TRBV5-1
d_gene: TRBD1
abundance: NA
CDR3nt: TGCGCCAGCAGCTTGCAGGGGGCGGAAGGAAACACCATATATTTT
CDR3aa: CASSLQGAEGNTIYF

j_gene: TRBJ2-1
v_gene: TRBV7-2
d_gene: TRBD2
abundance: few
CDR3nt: TGTGCCAGCAGCTTTTTAGGACTAGCGGGAGCCAATGAGCAGTTCTTC
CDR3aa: CASSFLGLAGANEQFF

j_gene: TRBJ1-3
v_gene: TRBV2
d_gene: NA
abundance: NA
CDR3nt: TGTGCCAGCAGTGAAGGGGGGCTGGGAAACACCATATATTTT
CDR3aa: CASSEGGLGNTIYF

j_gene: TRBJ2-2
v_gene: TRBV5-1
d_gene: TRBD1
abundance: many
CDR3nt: TGCGCCAGCAGCCCCAGGGGGACCGGGGAGCTGTTTTTT
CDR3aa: CASSPRGTGELFF

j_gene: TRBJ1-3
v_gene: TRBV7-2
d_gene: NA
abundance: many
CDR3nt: TGTGCCAGCAGCTTAGGGCAGGGGAGCGGAAACACCATATATTTT
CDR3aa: CASSLGQGSGNTIYF

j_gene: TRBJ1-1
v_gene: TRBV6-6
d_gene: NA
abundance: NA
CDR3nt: TGTGCCAGCAGTTACCTACTGAACACTGAAGCTTTCTTT
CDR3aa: CASSYLLNTEAFF

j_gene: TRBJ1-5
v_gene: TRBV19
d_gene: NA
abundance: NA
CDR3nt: TGTGCCAGTAGTATTGACAGTTATCAGCCCCAGCATTTT
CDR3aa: CASSIDSYQPQHF

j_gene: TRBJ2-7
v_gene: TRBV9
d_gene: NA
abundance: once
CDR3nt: TGTGCCAGCAGCGCTGGCAATCCCCCCTACGAGCAGTACTTC
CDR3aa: CASSAGNPPYEQYF

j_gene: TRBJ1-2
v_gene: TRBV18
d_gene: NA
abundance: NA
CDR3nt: TGTGCCAGCTCAGCCGACATCAGACCCATACTTGGCTACACCTTC
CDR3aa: CASSADIRPILGYTF